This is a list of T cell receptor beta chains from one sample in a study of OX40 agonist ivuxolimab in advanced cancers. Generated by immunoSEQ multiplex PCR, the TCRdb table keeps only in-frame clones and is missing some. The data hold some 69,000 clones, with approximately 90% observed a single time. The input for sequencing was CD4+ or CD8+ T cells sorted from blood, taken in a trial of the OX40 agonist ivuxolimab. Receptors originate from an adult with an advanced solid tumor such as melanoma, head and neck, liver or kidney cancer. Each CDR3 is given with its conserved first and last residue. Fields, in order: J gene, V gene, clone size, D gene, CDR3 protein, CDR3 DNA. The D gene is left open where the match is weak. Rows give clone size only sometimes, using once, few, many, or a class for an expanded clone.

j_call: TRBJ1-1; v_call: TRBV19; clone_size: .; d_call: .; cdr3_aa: CASRAGGLTEAFF; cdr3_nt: TGTGCCAGTAGAGCAGGAGGGCTGACTGAAGCTTTCTTT
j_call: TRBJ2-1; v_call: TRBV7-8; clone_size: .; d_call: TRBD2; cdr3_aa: CASSLALAGGNEQFF; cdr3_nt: TGTGCCAGCAGCTTAGCGCTAGCGGGAGGTAATGAGCAGTTCTTC
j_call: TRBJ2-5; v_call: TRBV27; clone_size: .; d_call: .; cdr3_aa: CASSVRPREPETQYF; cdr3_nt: TGTGCCAGCAGTGTACGGCCCCGGGAGCCAGAGACCCAGTACTTC
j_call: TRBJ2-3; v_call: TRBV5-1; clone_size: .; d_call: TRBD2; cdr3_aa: CASRVGLASTDTQYF; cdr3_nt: TGCGCCAGCAGGGTTGGACTAGCAAGCACAGATACGCAGTATTTT
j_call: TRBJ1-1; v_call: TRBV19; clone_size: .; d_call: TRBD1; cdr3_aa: CASSIQGAPKNTEAFF; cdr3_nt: TGTGCCAGTAGTATACAGGGGGCCCCTAAGAACACTGAAGCTTTCTTT
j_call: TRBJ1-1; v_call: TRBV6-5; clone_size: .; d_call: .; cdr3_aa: CASSYGGLNTEAFF; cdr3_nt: TGTGCCAGCAGTTATGGCGGATTGAACACTGAAGCTTTCTTT
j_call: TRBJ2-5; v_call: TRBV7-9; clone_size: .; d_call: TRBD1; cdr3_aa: CASSLRTGQETQYF; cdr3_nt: TGTGCCAGCAGCCTAAGGACAGGACAAGAGACCCAGTACTTC
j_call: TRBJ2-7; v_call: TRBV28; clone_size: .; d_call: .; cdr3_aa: CASRYPGFSYEQYF; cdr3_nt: TGTGCCAGCAGATATCCAGGGTTTTCCTACGAGCAGTACTTC
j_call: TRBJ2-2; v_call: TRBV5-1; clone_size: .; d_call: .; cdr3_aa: CASSLEGRMNTGELFF; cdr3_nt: TGCGCCAGCAGCTTGGAGGGCAGGATGAACACCGGGGAGCTGTTTTTT
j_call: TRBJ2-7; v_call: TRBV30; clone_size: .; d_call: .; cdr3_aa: CAWSGLGIYEQYF; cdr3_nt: TGTGCCTGGAGTGGGCTGGGGATCTACGAGCAGTACTTC
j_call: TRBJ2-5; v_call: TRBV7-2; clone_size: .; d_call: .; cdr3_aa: CASSLSAANQETQYF; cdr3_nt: TGTGCCAGCAGCTTGTCGGCAGCGAACCAAGAGACCCAGTACTTC
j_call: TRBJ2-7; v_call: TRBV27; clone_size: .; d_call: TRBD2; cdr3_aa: CASTERESGTYEQYF; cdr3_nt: TGTGCCAGCACCGAGCGGGAGAGTGGGACTTACGAGCAGTACTTC
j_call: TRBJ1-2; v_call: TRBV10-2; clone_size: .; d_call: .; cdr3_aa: CASSVPALMGYTF; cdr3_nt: TGCGCCAGCAGTGTCCCGGCCCTAATGGGCTACACCTTC
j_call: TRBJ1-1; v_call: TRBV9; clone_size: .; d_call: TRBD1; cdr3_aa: CASSVGGGRGMNTEAFF; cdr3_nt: TGTGCCAGCAGCGTAGGAGGGGGCAGGGGCATGAACACTGAAGCTTTCTTT
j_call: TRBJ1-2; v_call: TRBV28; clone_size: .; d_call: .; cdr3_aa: CASSPNRVGYGYTF; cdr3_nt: TGTGCCAGCAGTCCGAACAGGGTGGGGTATGGCTACACCTTC
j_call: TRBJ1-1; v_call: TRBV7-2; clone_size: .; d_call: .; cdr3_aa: CAGSSGGTEAFF; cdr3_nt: TGTGCCGGCAGCTCTGGGGGAACTGAAGCTTTCTTT
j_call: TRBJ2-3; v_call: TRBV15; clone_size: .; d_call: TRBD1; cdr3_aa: CATSKRQGAGTDTQYF; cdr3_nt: TGTGCCACCAGCAAAAGACAGGGGGCCGGCACAGATACGCAGTATTTT
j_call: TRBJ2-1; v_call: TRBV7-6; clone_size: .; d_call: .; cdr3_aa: CASSLGRRSSYNEQFF; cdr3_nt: TGTGCCAGCAGCTTAGGTCGGCGGAGCTCCTACAATGAGCAGTTCTTC
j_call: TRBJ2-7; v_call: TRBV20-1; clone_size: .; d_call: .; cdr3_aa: CSAKYEQYF; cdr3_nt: TGCAGTGCTAAATACGAGCAGTACTTC
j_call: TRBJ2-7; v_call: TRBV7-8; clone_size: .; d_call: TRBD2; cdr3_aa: CASSSDSGRSSYEQYF; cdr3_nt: TGTGCCAGCAGCTCTGATAGCGGGAGGAGCTCCTACGAGCAGTACTTC
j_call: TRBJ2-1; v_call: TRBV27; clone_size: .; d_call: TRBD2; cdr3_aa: CASSSALAGEYRYNEQFF; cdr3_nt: TGTGCCAGCAGTTCTGCATTAGCGGGAGAGTACCGGTACAATGAGCAGTTCTTC
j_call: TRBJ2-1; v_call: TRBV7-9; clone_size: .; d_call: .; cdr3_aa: CASSLAGPGPQGYNEQFF; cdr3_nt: TGTGCCAGCAGCTTAGCGGGACCCGGGCCCCAGGGATACAATGAGCAGTTCTTC
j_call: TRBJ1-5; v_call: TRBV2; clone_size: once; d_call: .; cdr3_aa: CASSNLADNQPQHF; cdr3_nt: TGTGCCAGTTCAAACTTGGCAGATAATCAGCCCCAGCATTTT
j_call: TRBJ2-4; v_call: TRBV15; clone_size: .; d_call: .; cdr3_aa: CATSRDPSGPVGRGIQYF; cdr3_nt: TGTGCCACCAGCAGAGATCCCTCCGGGCCGGTCGGTCGTGGCATTCAGTACTTC
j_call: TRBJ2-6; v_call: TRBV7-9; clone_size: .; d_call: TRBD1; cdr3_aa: CASSFTGVAGANVLTF; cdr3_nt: TGTGCCAGCAGCTTCACAGGGGTAGCTGGGGCCAACGTCCTGACTTTC
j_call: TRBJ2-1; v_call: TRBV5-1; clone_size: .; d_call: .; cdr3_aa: CASSFLGGSASQISYNEQFF; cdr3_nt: TGCGCCAGCAGCTTCCTCGGGGGTAGCGCCTCCCAAATTTCCTACAATGAGCAGTTCTTC
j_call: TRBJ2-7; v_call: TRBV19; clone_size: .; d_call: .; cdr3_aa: CASSIYATASYEQYF; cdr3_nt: TGTGCCAGTAGTATCTACGCGACAGCATCCTACGAGCAGTACTTC
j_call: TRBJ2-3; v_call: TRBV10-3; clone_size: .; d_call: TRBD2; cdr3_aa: CAISPLAGVPDTQYF; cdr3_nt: TGTGCCATCAGTCCCCTAGCGGGAGTACCAGATACGCAGTATTTT
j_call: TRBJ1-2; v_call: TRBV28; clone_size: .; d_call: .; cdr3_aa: CASSTTGDGYTF; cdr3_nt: TGTGCCAGCAGTACAACGGGGGATGGCTACACCTTC
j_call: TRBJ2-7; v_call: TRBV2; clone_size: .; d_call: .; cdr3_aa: CASSDQGGVLYEQYF; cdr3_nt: TGTGCCAGCAGTGACCAGGGGGGGGTACTATACGAGCAGTACTTC
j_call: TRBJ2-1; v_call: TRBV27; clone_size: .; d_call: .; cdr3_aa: CASSLGLATISYNEQFF; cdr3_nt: TGTGCCAGCAGTTTAGGGCTAGCCACTATCTCCTACAATGAGCAGTTCTTC
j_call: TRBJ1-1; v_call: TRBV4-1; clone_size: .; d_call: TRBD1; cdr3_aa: CASSQDLRQGAFVNTEAFF; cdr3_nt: TGCGCCAGCAGCCAAGATCTTAGACAGGGGGCTTTTGTGAACACTGAAGCTTTCTTT
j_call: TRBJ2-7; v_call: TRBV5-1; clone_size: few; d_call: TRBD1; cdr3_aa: CASSLGDREYEQYF; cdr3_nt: TGCGCCAGCAGCTTGGGAGACAGGGAATACGAGCAGTACTTC
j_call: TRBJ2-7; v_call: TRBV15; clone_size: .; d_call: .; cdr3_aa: CATSRGGTDYEQYF; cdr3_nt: TGTGCCACCAGCAGAGGCGGGACAGACTACGAGCAGTACTTC
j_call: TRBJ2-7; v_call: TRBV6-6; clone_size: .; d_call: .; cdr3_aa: CASSLAGVGEQYF; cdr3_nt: TGTGCCAGCAGTTTAGCAGGGGTGGGCGAGCAGTACTTC
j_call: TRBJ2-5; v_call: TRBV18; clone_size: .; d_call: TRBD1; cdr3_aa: CASSRTGQETQYF; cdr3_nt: TGTGCCAGCTCACGGACAGGGCAAGAGACCCAGTACTTC
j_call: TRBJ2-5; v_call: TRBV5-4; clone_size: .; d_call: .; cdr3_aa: CASSFTGWRETQYF; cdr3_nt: TGTGCCAGCAGCTTTACAGGGTGGAGAGAGACCCAGTACTTC
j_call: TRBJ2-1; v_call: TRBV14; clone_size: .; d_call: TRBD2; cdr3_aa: CASSQGPGLAGGTYNEQFF; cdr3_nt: TGTGCCAGCAGCCAAGGTCCGGGACTAGCGGGAGGAACCTACAATGAGCAGTTCTTC
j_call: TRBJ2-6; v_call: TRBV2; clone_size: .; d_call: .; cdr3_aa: CASRDTSGANVLTF; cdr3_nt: TGTGCCAGCAGAGACACCTCTGGGGCCAACGTCCTGACTTTC